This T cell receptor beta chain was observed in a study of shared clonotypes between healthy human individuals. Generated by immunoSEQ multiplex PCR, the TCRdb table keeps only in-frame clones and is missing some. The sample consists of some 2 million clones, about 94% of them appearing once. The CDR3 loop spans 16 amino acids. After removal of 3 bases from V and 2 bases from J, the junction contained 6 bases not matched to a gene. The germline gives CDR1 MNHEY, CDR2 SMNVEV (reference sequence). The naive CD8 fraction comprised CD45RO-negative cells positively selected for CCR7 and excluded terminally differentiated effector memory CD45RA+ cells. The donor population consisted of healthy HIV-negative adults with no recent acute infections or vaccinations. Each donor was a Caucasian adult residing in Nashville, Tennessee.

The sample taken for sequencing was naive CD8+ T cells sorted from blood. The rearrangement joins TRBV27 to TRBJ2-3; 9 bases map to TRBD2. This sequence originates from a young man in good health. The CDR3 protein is CASSFRASGITDTQYF. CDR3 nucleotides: TGTGCCAGCAGTTTTCGGGCTAGCGGGATCACAGATACGCAGTATTTT.